A single sample is the source of the 17 T cell receptor beta chains below, sequenced in a study of blood T cell repertoires in COVID-19. Clones were read by immunoSEQ multiplex PCR, and TCRdb kept only the in-frame ones, dropping some. This sample yields around 63,000 clones, of which approximately 80% are seen a single time; approximately 30% belongs to the top ten. Sequenced material: peripheral blood. The receptors shown here come from a woman over 75 with active or convalescent COVID-19.

The gene calls are TRBV7-2 and TRBJ2-7; 10 bases match TRBD1. This CDR3 has 14 amino acids. Germline V lookup: CDR1 SGHTA, CDR2 FQGNSA. V dropped 4 bases and J dropped 4; count of bases not matched to a gene: 4. The CDR3 reads CASSSRDRGYEQYF. In nucleotides, the CDR3 is TGTGCCAGCAGCTCGCGGGACAGGGGTTACGAGCAGTACTTC.

The rearrangement uses TRBV7-3 and TRBJ2-1, with D perhaps TRBD2 (6 bases). The germline V and J ends were trimmed by 5 bases and 8 bases, with 16 bases remaining between them. The germline V gene has CDR1 SGHTA and CDR2 FQGTGA. This CDR3 is built from 14 residues. CDR3 sequence: CASSPIGGSDEQFF. In nucleotides, the CDR3 is TGTGCCAGCAGCCCCATTGGGGGGTCCGATGAGCAGTTCTTC.

The chain has TRBV9 and TRBJ1-3; D possibly corresponds to TRBD1 (6 bases). Trimming cost V 4 bases and J 6 bases, with 14 bases left between them. This CDR3 comprises 14 residues. CDR1 SGDLS and CDR2 YYNGEE come from the germline V gene. CDR3 nucleotide sequence: TGTGCCAGCAGCCTGGGACAAATTGAAAACACCATATATTTT. Its translation: CASSLGQIENTIYF.

In this sample, this clone turned up many times. This chain joins TRBV4-1 and TRBJ1-6; possibly TRBD1 for D (6 bases). CDR1 and CDR2 (germline): MGHRA, YSYEKL. The CDR3 sequence is 15 residues long. The V gene lost 0 bases and the J gene lost 13 bases, with 16 bases spanning the gap. The CDR3 here is CASSQDPRGGFPLHF. CDR3 in DNA: TGCGCCAGCAGCCAAGACCCACGGGGGGGCTTTCCCCTCCACTTT.

This clone occurred a few times. The CDR3 loop is CASSSVVADRGYEQYF. The CDR3 nucleotides read TGTGCCAGCAGTTCCGTCGTAGCAGATCGGGGGTACGAGCAGTACTTC. This chain joins TRBV6-2 or TRBV6-3 and TRBJ2-7; D is perhaps TRBD2 (6 bases). The CDR3 runs to 16 residues. CDR1 and CDR2 (germline): MNHEY, SVGEGT. V was cut by 4 bases and J by 4 bases, with 20 bases left in between.

The chain links TRBV5-1 to TRBJ1-6; 11 nucleotides align to TRBD1. From germline, CDR1 is SGHRS and CDR2 YFSETQ. V trimming: 0 bases; J trimming: 9 bases; junction bases outside the gene matches: 8. This CDR3 contains 17 residues. The CDR3 DNA reads as TGCGCCAGCAGCTTGGCAGGGACAGGGGGTAGGGGTTCACCCCTCCACTTT. It encodes CASSLAGTGGRGSPLHF.

This chain uses TRBV6-5 with TRBJ1-3, with D uncertain. The CDR3 length is 16 residues. V was clipped by 0 bases and J by 4 bases, with 13 bases between them. Germline CDR1 and CDR2: MNHEY and SVGAGI. In nucleotides, the CDR3 is TGTGCCAGCAGTTACTCCGGTCGGACTTGGGGAAACACCATATATTTT. It encodes CASSYSGRTWGNTIYF.

The genes are TRBV3-1 (or the pseudogene TRBV3-2) and TRBJ1-1; D is perhaps TRBD1 (6 bases). The V end was cut by 6 bases, the J end by 8 bases, with 16 bases between. CDR3 length equals 13 residues. The germline gives CDR1 LGHDT, CDR2 YNNKEL (reference sequence). The CDR3 loop reads CASRLGRGAEAFF. As DNA, the CDR3 is TGTGCCAGCAGACTGGGCAGGGGTGCAGAAGCTTTCTTT.

The V call is TRBV6-5, the J call TRBJ1-5; D unresolved. The V end lost 5 bases, the J end lost 4 bases, and 15 bases lay between the germline ends. The CDR3 runs 15 residues. Germline CDR1 reads MNHEY; CDR2 reads SVGAGI. The CDR3 DNA follows: TGTGCCAGCAGTCCCTCCGCGGGCCGGAATCAGCCCCAGCATTTT. Translated: CASSPSAGRNQPQHF.

The CDR3 region is CASSLSRGRNQPQHF. The CDR3 DNA is TGTGCCAGCAGTTTAAGTAGGGGTCGAAATCAGCCCCAGCATTTT. The J gene is TRBJ1-5, the V gene TRBV27; possibly TRBD1 for D (5 bases). Germline V gene lookup returns CDR1 MNHEY and CDR2 SMNVEV (reference sequence). V was clipped by 2 bases and J by 4 bases, with 12 bases between them. The CDR3 covers 15 residues.

This clone was found once. The chain links TRBV3-1 (or the pseudogene TRBV3-2) to TRBJ1-5; 7 bases map to TRBD1. The CDR3 sequence is 14 residues long. The germline CDR1 and CDR2 sequences are LGHDT and YNNKEL (reference sequence). V was pared by 5 bases and J by 6 bases, with 7 bases of the junction left unmatched. CDR3 DNA sequence: TGTGCCAGCAGCGGACAGGTAGGGAGTCAGCCCCAGCATTTT. Residues: CASSGQVGSQPQHF.

This clone has only a few counts. The chain carries TRBV4-2 and TRBJ2-1, with a possible D match to TRBD2 (7 bases). Germline loops: CDR1 LGHNA, CDR2 YNFKEQ. CDR3 length equals 17 residues. The germline V and J ends were trimmed by 0 bases and 2 bases, with 14 bases remaining between them. This CDR3 is CASSQDGGLAAYNEQFF. The DNA for the CDR3 is TGTGCCAGCAGCCAAGACGGGGGGCTAGCGGCCTACAATGAGCAGTTCTTC.

V usage is TRBV20-1 and J usage is TRBJ1-5; 8 positions match TRBD1. With 3 bases clipped from V and 5 bases from J, the junction kept 9 bases outside the gene matches. The CDR3 runs to 15 residues. In germline, CDR1 is DFQATT, CDR2 SNEGSKA (reference sequence). The CDR3: CSASTRQGRHQPQHF. CDR3 in DNA: TGCAGTGCTAGTACGCGACAGGGGAGGCATCAGCCCCAGCATTTT.

V is TRBV5-1 and J is TRBJ2-3; 11 bases line up with TRBD1. In germline, CDR1 is SGHRS, CDR2 YFSETQ. Losses at the gene ends were 2 bases for V and 3 bases for J; bases not matched to a gene: 14. This CDR3 contains 19 residues. The CDR3 is CASSFFPGQGDKGTDTQYF. The CDR3 DNA sequence: TGCGCCAGCAGCTTCTTCCCGGGACAGGGGGACAAGGGGACAGATACGCAGTATTTT.

This clone was recorded once. V usage is TRBV25-1 and J usage is TRBJ1-6, with 10 bases that match TRBD1. This CDR3 region has 14 residues. The germline CDR1 and CDR2 sequences are MGHDK and SYGVNS. The junction had 7 bases not matched to a gene; V was cut back by 10 bases and J by 7 bases. The CDR3 DNA is TGTGCCACCCGACAGGGGGCCGAGAATTCACCCCTCCACTTT. It encodes CATRQGAENSPLHF.

V usage is TRBV4-1 and J usage is TRBJ2-3, with 11 bases matching TRBD2. This CDR3 has 16 residues. Germline V gives CDR1 MGHRA, CDR2 YSYEKL. The trim removed 4 bases at V and 6 bases at J, leaving 9 bases unmatched. In DNA, the CDR3 is TGCGCCAGCAGCCCGAGACTAGCGGGGTTTCAGGATACGCAGTATTTT. Translated, it gives CASSPRLAGFQDTQYF.

The rearrangement links TRBV5-4 to TRBJ2-1, with 12 bases fitting TRBD2. This CDR3 comprises 16 residues. The V gene end was trimmed by 0 bases and the J gene end by 6 bases; junction bases not matched to a gene: 4. Germline lookup yields CDR1 SGHNT and CDR2 YYREEE (reference sequence). Here the CDR3 reads CASSLGLAGAINEQFF. CDR3 nucleotides: TGTGCCAGCAGCTTGGGACTAGCGGGGGCCATCAATGAGCAGTTCTTC.